The 6 T cell receptor beta chains in this list originate from one sample, sequenced in a study of Graves' ophthalmopathy and Graves' hyperthyroidism. Amplification of TCR beta CDR3 regions used RNA transcripts. Scientists carried out first-round RT-PCR using HTBI primers and then a second-round multiplex PCR. TCRdb reanalysed the multiplex PCR reads using MiXCR and keeps one entry per CDR3 protein. There are 500,000 to 700,000 distinct CDR3 sequences in the sample; about 20% occur only once, and around 7% lies in the top ten. The sample taken for sequencing was peripheral blood. These receptors all come from a woman aged 18-29 years with stable Graves' hyperthyroidism. Some clones in this sample may be carry-over from other donors' samples.

This clonotype has at least ten counts. The chain uses TRBV27 and TRBJ2-7; D is unclear. Germline-derived CDR1 and CDR2 are MNHEY and SMNVEV (reference sequence). This CDR3 spans 14 amino acids. V shed 5 bases and J shed 7 bases, with 18 bases lying between them. CDR3 coding DNA: TGTGCCAGCAGTCCATACCCGGAAAGGTGGGAGCAGTACTTC. Translated: CASSPYPERWEQYF.

A few counts support this clonotype. The chain uses TRBV7-2 and TRBJ2-2, with 8 bases identical to TRBD1. The CDR3 length is 14 residues. The V and J ends lost 7 bases and 4 bases, in that order; junction bases with no gene match: 5. Germline-derived CDR1 and CDR2 are SGHTA and FQGNSA. Written as DNA, the CDR3 is TGTGCCAGCACCCGGACAGGGATCACCGGGGAGCTGTTTTTT. This translates into CASTRTGITGELFF.

This clonotype was recorded many times. J is TRBJ2-3 and V is TRBV20-1; D remains unclear. This CDR3 comprises 16 residues. CDR1 and CDR2 (germline): DFQATT, SNEGSKA (reference sequence). Trimming removed 0 bases at V and 2 bases at J, with 15 bases between. CDR3 DNA sequence: TGCAGTGCTAGAGATCTCCTGGCCTCACCCACAGATACGCAGTATTTT. Amino acid sequence: CSARDLLASPTDTQYF.

The genes are TRBV6-1 and TRBJ1-1, with a weak D call TRBD1 (5 bases). From germline, CDR1 is MNHNS and CDR2 SASEGT. The CDR3 is 15 amino acids. V lost 5 bases, J lost 1 base, and 14 bases lay in between. The CDR3 DNA is TGTGCCAGCAGTACCCCGGGGGAACCGAACACTGAAGCTTTCTTT. Its protein product is CASSTPGEPNTEAFF.

This clonotype came up many times. V gene TRBV7-8 combines with J gene TRBJ2-4; D uncertain. CDR3 length: 14 residues. The V gene lost 3 bases and the J gene lost 13 bases, with 19 bases spanning the gap. Germline V gene data show CDR1 as SGHVS and CDR2 as FQNEAQ. CDR3 DNA sequence: TGTGCCAGCAGCTTTGACTCCTCGAACACCATCCAGTACTTC. Its translation is CASSFDSSNTIQYF. Full variable domain (outside the CDR3, taken from reference TRBV7-8 and TRBJ2-4): GAGVSQSPRYKVAKRGQDVALRCDPISGHVSLFWYQQALGQGPEFLTYFQNEAQLDKSGLPSDRFFAERPEGSVSTLKIQRTQQEDSAVYLCASSFDSSNTIQYFGAGTRLSVL.

In this sample, this clonotype turned up many times. The J gene is TRBJ2-5, the V gene TRBV6-1, with D possibly TRBD2 on 5 matching bases. The V end was cut by 1 base, the J end by 5 bases, with 11 bases between. Looked up from germline, CDR1 is MNHNS and CDR2 is SASEGT. This CDR3 has 14 amino acids. Written as DNA, the CDR3 is TGTGCCAGCAGTGAAGGGCGCGGCGGGGAGACCCAGTACTTC. Protein sequence: CASSEGRGGETQYF.